Given below is one T cell receptor (beta chain) in context. Its cognate antigen is unknown. This record belongs to a study of cytomegalovirus exposure and HLA in healthy donors. PCR primers comprised 60 Vbeta and 13 Jbeta primers. Method: immunoSEQ multiplex PCR; TCRdb's copy keeps in-frame clones and lacks some. This sample has 200,000 to 250,000 clones, with 85% found just once. Trimming pared 2 bases from V and 3 bases from J, leaving 10 bases between. This CDR3 spans 14 amino acids. Germline loops: CDR1 MDHEN, CDR2 SYDVKM. Each donor was nominally healthy when sampled (though unrecorded immune exposures were likely). This donor's record omits CMV serostatus. General study results and limits: The classifier reportedly diagnosed cytomegalovirus status with high specificity and sensitivity.

Sequencing was performed on PBMCs. V gene TRBV28 combines with J gene TRBJ1-1, with a tentative D call TRBD1 (6 bases). The source is a human donor in good health. CDR3 nucleotide sequence: TGTGCCAGCAGTTTAGGACAGAGGGACACTGAAGCTTTCTTT. Translating gives CASSLGQRDTEAFF. Variable domain in full (rest from reference TRBV28 and TRBJ1-1): DVKVTQSSRYLVKRTGEKVFLECVQDMDHENMFWYRQDPGLGLRLIYFSYDVKMKEKGDIPEGYSVSREKKERFSLILESASTNQTSMYLCASSLGQRDTEAFFGQGTRLTVV.